This T cell receptor (beta chain) was observed in a study of T cell responses to AZD1222 COVID-19 vaccine. Findings and limits, study-wide: Scientists sampled the repertoires only once the peak T cell response had passed.

Using immunoSEQ multiplex PCR, the repertoire was profiled, and TCRdb retains in-frame clones only, with some absent. The repertoire includes roughly 120,000 clones, approximately 84% of them detected once, and 7.7% sits in the top ten. In the case of this clone: The target antigen is unknown.

This CDR3 has 14 amino acids. V gave up 1 base and J gave up 2 bases, with 7 bases separating them. The germline gives CDR1 SGHRS, CDR2 YFSETQ. The clonotype originates from an adult in good health. This material consisted of peripheral blood, taken on day 0 of AZD1222 vaccination. The V and J genes are TRBV5-1 and TRBJ2-1; D might be TRBD1 or TRBD2, each matching 5 bases. The CDR3 sequence: CASSLMGPYNEQFF. In DNA form, the CDR3 reads TGCGCCAGCAGCTTGATGGGACCCTACAATGAGCAGTTCTTC.